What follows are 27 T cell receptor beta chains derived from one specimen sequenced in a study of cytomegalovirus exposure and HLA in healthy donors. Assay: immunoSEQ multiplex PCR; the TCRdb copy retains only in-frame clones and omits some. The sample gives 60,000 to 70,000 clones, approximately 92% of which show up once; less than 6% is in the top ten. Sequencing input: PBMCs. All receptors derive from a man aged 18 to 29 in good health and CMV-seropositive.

DNA for the CDR3: TGTGCCAGCTCTGACTTCCCGGGACAGGGGGCCGATGAGCAGTTCTTC. Its translation is CASSDFPGQGADEQFF. This rearrangement joins TRBV6-6 to TRBJ2-1, with 12 bases lining up with TRBD1. The CDR3 extends over 16 amino acids. CDR1 and CDR2 (germline): MNHNY, SVGAGI (reference sequence). Trimming at V came to 8 bases and at J to 8 bases, leaving 13 bases not matched to a gene.

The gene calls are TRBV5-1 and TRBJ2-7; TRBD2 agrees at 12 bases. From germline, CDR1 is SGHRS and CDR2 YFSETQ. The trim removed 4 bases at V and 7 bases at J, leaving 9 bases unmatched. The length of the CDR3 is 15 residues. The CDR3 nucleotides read TGCGCCAGCAGCCTCCTAGCGGGAGGGCCGAGGGAGCAGTACTTC. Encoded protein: CASSLLAGGPREQYF.

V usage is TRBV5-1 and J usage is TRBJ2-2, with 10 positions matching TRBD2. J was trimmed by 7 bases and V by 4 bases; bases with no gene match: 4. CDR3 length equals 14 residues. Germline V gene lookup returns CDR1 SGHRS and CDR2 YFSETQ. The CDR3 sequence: CASSEGLAVGELFF. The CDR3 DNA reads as TGCGCCAGCAGCGAAGGACTAGCGGTCGGGGAGCTGTTTTTT.

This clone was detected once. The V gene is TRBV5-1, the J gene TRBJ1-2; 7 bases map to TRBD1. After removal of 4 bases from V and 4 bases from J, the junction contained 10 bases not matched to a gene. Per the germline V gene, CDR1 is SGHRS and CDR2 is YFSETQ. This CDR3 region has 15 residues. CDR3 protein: CASSGSEGAGYGYTF. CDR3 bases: TGCGCCAGCAGCGGAAGCGAGGGGGCGGGCTATGGCTACACCTTC.

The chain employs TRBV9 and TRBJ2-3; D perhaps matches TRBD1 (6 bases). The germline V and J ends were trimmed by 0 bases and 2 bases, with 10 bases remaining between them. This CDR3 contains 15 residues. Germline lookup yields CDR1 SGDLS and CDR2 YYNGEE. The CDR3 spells CASSVVGAPTDTQYF. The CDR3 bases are TGTGCCAGCAGCGTAGTGGGGGCCCCCACAGATACGCAGTATTTT.

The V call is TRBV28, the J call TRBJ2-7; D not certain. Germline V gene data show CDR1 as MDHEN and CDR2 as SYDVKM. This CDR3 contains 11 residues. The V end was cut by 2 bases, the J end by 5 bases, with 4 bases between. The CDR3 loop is CASSLGHEQYF. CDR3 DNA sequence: TGTGCCAGCAGTTTAGGGCACGAGCAGTACTTC.

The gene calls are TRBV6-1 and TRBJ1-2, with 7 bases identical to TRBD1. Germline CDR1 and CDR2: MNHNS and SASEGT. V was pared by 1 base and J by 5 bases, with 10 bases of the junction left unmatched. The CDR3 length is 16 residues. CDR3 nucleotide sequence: TGTGCCAGCAGTGAAGGTGCCGACAGGGTTCGTTATGGCTACACCTTC. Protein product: CASSEGADRVRYGYTF.

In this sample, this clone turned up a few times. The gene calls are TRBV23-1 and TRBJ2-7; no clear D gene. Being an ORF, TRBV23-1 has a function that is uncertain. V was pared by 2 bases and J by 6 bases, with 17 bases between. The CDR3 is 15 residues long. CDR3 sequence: CASSQPYHNPGEQYF. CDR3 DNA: TGCGCCAGCAGTCAACCTTACCACAATCCGGGCGAGCAGTACTTC.

The CDR3 loop reads CASSGLVAEATGELFF. Written as DNA, the CDR3 is TGTGCCAGCAGTGGTTTAGTAGCGGAGGCCACCGGGGAGCTGTTTTTT. V is TRBV25-1 and J is TRBJ2-2; tentatively, D is TRBD2 (6 bases). This CDR3 contains 16 residues. V was clipped by 4 bases and J by 4 bases, with 16 bases between them. Germline V gene sequence: CDR1 MGHDK, CDR2 SYGVNS.

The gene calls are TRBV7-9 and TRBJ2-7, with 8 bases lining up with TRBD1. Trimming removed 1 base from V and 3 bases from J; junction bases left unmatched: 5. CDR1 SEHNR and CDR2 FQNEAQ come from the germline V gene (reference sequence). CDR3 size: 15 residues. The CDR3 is CASSLGTGPSYEQYF. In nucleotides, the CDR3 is TGTGCCAGCAGCTTAGGGACAGGGCCGAGCTACGAGCAGTACTTC. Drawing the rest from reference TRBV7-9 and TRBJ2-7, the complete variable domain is DTGVSQNPRHKITKRGQNVTFRCDPISEHNRLYWYRQTLGQGPEFLTYFQNEAQLEKSRLLSDRFSAERPKGSFSTLEIQRTEQGDSAMYLCASSLGTGPSYEQYFGPGTRLTVT.

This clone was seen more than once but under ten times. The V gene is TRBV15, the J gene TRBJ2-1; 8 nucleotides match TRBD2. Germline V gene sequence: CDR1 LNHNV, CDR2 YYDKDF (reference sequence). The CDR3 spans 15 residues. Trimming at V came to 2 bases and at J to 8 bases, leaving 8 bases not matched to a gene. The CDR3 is CATSRTSGGGDEQFF. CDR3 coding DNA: TGTGCCACCAGCAGAACCTCCGGGGGGGGAGATGAGCAGTTCTTC. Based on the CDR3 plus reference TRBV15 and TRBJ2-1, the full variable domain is DAMVIQNPRYQVTQFGKPVTLSCSQTLNHNVMYWYQQKSSQAPKLLFHYYDKDFNNEADTPDNFQSRRPNTSFCFLDIRSPGLGDTAMYLCATSRTSGGGDEQFFGPGTRLTVL.

CDR3 region: CASSLGLAGRYEQYF. In DNA, the CDR3 is TGCGCCAGCAGCTTGGGCCTAGCGGGAAGGTACGAGCAGTACTTC. J is TRBJ2-7 and V is TRBV5-1; 9 bases are a match to TRBD2. Germline CDR1 is SGHRS and CDR2 is YFSETQ. V gave up 0 bases and J gave up 4 bases; unmatched junction bases: 5. This CDR3 comprises 15 residues.

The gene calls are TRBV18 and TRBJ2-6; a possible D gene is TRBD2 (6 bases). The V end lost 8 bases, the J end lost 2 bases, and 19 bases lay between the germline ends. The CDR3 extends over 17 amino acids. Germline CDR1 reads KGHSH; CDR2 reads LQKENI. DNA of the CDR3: TGTGCCAGCCCGCGGGATGGCCAAGGAACTGGGGCCAACGTCCTGACTTTC. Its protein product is CASPRDGQGTGANVLTF. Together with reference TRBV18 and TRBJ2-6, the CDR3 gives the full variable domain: NAGVMQNPRHLVRRRGQEARLRCSPMKGHSHVYWYRQLPEEGLKFMVYLQKENIIDESGMPKERFSAEFPKEGPSILRIQQVVRGDSAAYFCASPRDGQGTGANVLTFGAGSRLTVL.

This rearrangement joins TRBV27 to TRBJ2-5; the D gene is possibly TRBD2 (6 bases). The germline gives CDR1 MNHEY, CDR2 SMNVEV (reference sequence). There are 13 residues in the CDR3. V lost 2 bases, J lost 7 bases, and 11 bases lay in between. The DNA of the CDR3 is TGTGCCAGCAGTTTAGGAGGGGCTGGGACCCAGTACTTC. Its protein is CASSLGGAGTQYF.

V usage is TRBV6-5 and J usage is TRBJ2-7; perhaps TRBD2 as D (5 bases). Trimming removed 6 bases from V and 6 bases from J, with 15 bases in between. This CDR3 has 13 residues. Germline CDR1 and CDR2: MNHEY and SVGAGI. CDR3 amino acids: CASSRMDSFEQYF. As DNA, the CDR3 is TGTGCCAGCAGCCGCATGGACTCGTTCGAGCAGTACTTC.

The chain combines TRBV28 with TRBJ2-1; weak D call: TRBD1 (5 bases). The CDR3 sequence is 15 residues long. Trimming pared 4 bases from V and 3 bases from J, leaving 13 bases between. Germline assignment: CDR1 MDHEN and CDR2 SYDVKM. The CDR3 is CASSSLQGNYNEQFF. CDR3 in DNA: TGTGCCAGCAGTTCCCTGCAGGGAAACTACAATGAGCAGTTCTTC.

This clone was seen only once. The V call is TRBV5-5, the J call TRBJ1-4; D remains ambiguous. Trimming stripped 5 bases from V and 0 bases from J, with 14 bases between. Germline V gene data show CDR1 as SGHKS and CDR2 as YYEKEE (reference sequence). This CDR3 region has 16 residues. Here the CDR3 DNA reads TGTGCCAGCAGAGGAACAGCCACCGCAACTAATGAAAAACTGTTTTTT. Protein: CASRGTATATNEKLFF.

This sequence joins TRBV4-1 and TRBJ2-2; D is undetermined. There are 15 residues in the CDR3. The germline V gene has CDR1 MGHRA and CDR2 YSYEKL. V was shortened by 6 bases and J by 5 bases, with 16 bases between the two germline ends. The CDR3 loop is CASSRKAFGTGELFF. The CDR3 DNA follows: TGCGCCAGCAGTCGAAAGGCTTTCGGGACCGGGGAGCTGTTTTTT.

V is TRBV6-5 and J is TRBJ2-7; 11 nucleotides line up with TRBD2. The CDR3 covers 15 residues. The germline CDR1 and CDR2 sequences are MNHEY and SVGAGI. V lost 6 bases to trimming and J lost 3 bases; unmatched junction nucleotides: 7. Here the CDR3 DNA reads TGTGCCAGCAGAAAAGGGACTAGCGGAAACTACGAGCAGTACTTC. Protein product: CASRKGTSGNYEQYF.

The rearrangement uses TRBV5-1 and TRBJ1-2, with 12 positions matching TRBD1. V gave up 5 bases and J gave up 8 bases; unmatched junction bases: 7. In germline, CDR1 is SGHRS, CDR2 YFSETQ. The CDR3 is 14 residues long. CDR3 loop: CASSRDRGQQGYTF. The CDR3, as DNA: TGCGCCAGCAGTAGGGACAGGGGGCAACAGGGCTACACCTTC.

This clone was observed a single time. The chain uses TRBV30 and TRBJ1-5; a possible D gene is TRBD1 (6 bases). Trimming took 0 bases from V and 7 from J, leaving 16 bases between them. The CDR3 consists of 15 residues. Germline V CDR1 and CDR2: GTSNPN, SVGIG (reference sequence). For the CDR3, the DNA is TGTGCCTGGAGTGTAGGCACAGGGAGAGGACAGCCCCAGCATTTT. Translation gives CAWSVGTGRGQPQHF.

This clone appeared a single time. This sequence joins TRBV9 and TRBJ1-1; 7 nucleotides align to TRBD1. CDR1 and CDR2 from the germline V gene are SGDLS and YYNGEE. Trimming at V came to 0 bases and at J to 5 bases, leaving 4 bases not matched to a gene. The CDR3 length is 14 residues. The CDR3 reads CASSVEGRGTEAFF. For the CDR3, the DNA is TGTGCCAGCAGCGTAGAGGGCAGGGGGACTGAAGCTTTCTTT.

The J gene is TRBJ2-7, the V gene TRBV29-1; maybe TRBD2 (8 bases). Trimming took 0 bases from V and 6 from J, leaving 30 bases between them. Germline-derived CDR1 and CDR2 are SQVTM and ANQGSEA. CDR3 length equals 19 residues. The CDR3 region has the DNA TGCAGCGTTGAAGATCCGACGGGAGGGGGCCCGTCAGCTGGGGGCGAGCAGTACTTC. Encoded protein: CSVEDPTGGGPSAGGEQYF.

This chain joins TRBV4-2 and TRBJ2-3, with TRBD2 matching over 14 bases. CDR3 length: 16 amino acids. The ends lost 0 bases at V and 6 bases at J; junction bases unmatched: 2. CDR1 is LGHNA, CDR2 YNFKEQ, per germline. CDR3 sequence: CASSQEGTSGSDTQYF. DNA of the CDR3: TGTGCCAGCAGCCAAGAAGGGACTAGCGGGAGCGATACGCAGTATTTT.

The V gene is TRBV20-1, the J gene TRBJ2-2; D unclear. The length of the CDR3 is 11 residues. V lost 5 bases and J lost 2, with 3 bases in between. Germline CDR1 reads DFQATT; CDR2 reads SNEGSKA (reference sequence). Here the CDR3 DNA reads TGCAGTGCTCCTAACACCGGGGAGCTGTTTTTT. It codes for CSAPNTGELFF.

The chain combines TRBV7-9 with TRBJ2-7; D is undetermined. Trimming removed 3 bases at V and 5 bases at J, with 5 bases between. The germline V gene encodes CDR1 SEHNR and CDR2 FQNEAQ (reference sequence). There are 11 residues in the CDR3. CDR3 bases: TGTGCCAGCAGCTTCTCGGACGAGCAGTACTTC. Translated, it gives CASSFSDEQYF.

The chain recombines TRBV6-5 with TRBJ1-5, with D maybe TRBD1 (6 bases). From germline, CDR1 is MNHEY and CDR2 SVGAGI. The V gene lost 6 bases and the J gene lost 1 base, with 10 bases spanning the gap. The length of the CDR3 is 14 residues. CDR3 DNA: TGTGCCAGCAGAGAGGACAGCAGCAATCAGCCCCAGCATTTT. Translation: CASREDSSNQPQHF.